Listed here are 24 T cell receptor beta chains from one sample, sequenced in a study of blood T cells in healthy people across ages. Together with a sample-barcoded 5' primer, a J-beta primer mix was included in a second PCR lasting roughly 6 to 12 cycles. TCRdb passed the 5' RACE reads through MiXCR, listing each CDR3 protein once. This table has just over 1 million distinct CDR3 sequences, less than 50% appearing once. The sample was blood. The receptors originated from a woman in her sixties in good health.

The chain recombines TRBV2 with TRBJ1-5, with no clear D. The CDR3 runs 14 residues. Germline CDR1 and CDR2: SNHLY and FYNNEI. Trimming removed 2 bases from V and 3 bases from J, with 8 bases in between. CDR3 coding DNA: TGTGCCAGCAGTGAAAGGATCGACAATCAGCCCCAGCATTTT. Residues: CASSERIDNQPQHF.

The chain couples TRBV19 to TRBJ2-2; perhaps TRBD1 as D (5 bases). Trimming pared 5 bases from V and 7 bases from J, leaving 11 bases between. There are 13 residues in the CDR3. The germline V gene has CDR1 LNHDA and CDR2 SQIVND (reference sequence). CDR3 bases: TGTGCCAGTAGTGCAGGGTCGGGCGGGGAGCTGTTTTTT. Translating gives CASSAGSGGELFF.

This clonotype was seen more than once but under ten times. CDR3 coding DNA: TGTGCCATCTCGGGGGCGAGCTATGGCTACACCTTC. Protein: CAISGASYGYTF. The chain uses TRBV24-1 and TRBJ1-2, with a possible D match to TRBD1 (6 bases). Trimming stripped 11 bases from V and 4 bases from J, with 13 bases between. The CDR3 spans 12 residues. Germline V gives CDR1 KGHDR, CDR2 SFDVKD.

The J gene is TRBJ1-2, the V gene TRBV20-1; tentatively, D is TRBD1 (6 bases). CDR1 is DFQATT and CDR2 is SNEGSKA in the germline V gene (reference sequence). The CDR3 totals 12 residues. Trimming removed 6 bases at V and 4 bases at J, with 12 bases between. The CDR3 loop is CSATGQTYGYTF. CDR3 DNA sequence: TGCAGTGCGACCGGACAGACCTATGGCTACACCTTC.

The rearrangement links TRBV27 to TRBJ2-1; no definite D call. The CDR3 length is 12 residues. Germline lookup yields CDR1 MNHEY and CDR2 SMNVEV (reference sequence). Trimming removed 5 bases at V and 8 bases at J, with 10 bases between. Written as DNA, the CDR3 is TGTGCCAGCAGTAGGGTGGTGCATGAGCAGTTCTTC. Translating gives CASSRVVHEQFF.

The gene calls are TRBV5-1 and TRBJ2-1; TRBD1 matches 11 bases. The CDR3 runs 15 residues. The germline V gene has CDR1 SGHRS and CDR2 YFSETQ. V lost 3 bases to trimming and J lost 6 bases; unmatched junction nucleotides: 5. In nucleotides, the CDR3 is TGCGCCAGCAGCTGGTCCGGGACAGGGGGCAATGAGCAGTTCTTC. Translating it yields CASSWSGTGGNEQFF. Complete variable domain (other parts from reference TRBV5-1 and TRBJ2-1): KAGVTQTPRYLIKTRGQQVTLSCSPISGHRSVSWYQQTPGQGLQFLFEYFSETQRNKGNFPGRFSGRQFSNSRSEMNVSTLELGDSALYLCASSWSGTGGNEQFFGPGTRLTVL.

The rearrangement uses TRBV9 and TRBJ2-7; weak D call: TRBD2 (6 bases). V shed 4 bases and J shed 4 bases, with 18 bases lying between them. Germline CDR1 and CDR2: SGDLS and YYNGEE. The CDR3 length is 15 residues. In DNA, the CDR3 is TGTGCCAGCAGCCCAGGGACTTCCCCCCTATACGAGCAGTACTTC. It yields the protein CASSPGTSPLYEQYF.

This chain joins TRBV5-1 and TRBJ2-7; D perhaps matches TRBD2 (5 bases). The end of the DNA fits TRBJ2-5 better, so the J call may be wrong. CDR1 SGHRS and CDR2 YFSETQ come from the germline V gene. The CDR3 runs 13 residues. CDR3 residues: CASSLKAEGTQYF. CDR3 DNA: TGCGCCAGCAGCTTGAAAGCCGAGGGGACCCAGTACTTC.

This clonotype was counted ten times or more. The genes are TRBV29-1 and TRBJ2-7; D is perhaps TRBD2 (6 bases). CDR1 and CDR2 from the germline V gene are SQVTM and ANQGSEA. Trimming stripped 2 bases from V and 3 bases from J, with 11 bases between. This CDR3 is built from 13 residues. The CDR3 here is CSVETGVSYEQYF. The CDR3 DNA reads TGCAGCGTTGAAACGGGAGTTAGCTACGAGCAGTACTTC.

The chain combines TRBV20-1 with TRBJ2-1; the D gene is possibly TRBD1 (5 bases). Germline V CDR1 and CDR2: DFQATT, SNEGSKA (reference sequence). This CDR3 is built from 16 residues. Trimming pared 3 bases from V and 4 bases from J, leaving 19 bases between. CDR3 nucleotide sequence: TGCAGTGCTAGTGCCCAGAAGGGGTCCCAATACAATGAGCAGTTCTTC. Translated: CSASAQKGSQYNEQFF.

V usage is TRBV20-1 and J usage is TRBJ2-5, with D maybe TRBD2 (5 bases). Germline assignment: CDR1 DFQATT and CDR2 SNEGSKA (reference sequence). V was cut by 6 bases and J by 3 bases, with 17 bases left in between. The CDR3 runs 14 residues. The CDR3 spells CSASDEAGEETQYF. CDR3 nucleotide sequence: TGCAGTGCCAGTGACGAAGCCGGGGAAGAGACCCAGTACTTC.

This chain joins TRBV29-1 and TRBJ1-6; 7 bases line up with TRBD1. The CDR3 spans 13 residues. Per germline, CDR1 SQVTM and CDR2 ANQGSEA. CDR3 nucleotides: TGCAACGTAAAGACAGGGCATAATTCACCCCTCCACTTT. Its protein product is CNVKTGHNSPLHF.

This clonotype was seen a handful of times. The chain uses TRBV28 and TRBJ2-7; 7 bases are a match to TRBD1. Unmatched junction bases numbered 5, after V lost 7 bases and J lost 2 bases. From germline, CDR1 is MDHEN and CDR2 SYDVKM. The CDR3 is 13 amino acids. The CDR3 DNA reads as TGTGCCAGCAACGGAGACAGGGCCTACGAGCAGTACTTC. Translation: CASNGDRAYEQYF.

This clonotype appeared a few times. V gene TRBV5-1 combines with J gene TRBJ2-7; D possibly corresponds to TRBD2 (5 bases). Germline CDR1 and CDR2: SGHRS and YFSETQ. The V gene lost 0 bases and the J gene lost 6 bases, with 7 bases spanning the gap. This CDR3 has 12 residues. In nucleotides, the CDR3 is TGCGCCAGCAGCTTGGAGAGGGCCGAGCAGTACTTC. Encoded protein: CASSLERAEQYF.

The rearrangement links TRBV27 to TRBJ2-6; 10 nucleotides align to TRBD1. Germline loops: CDR1 MNHEY, CDR2 SMNVEV (reference sequence). V dropped 2 bases and J dropped 3; count of bases not matched to a gene: 10. The CDR3 covers 19 residues. CDR3 region: CASSLRGQTGGFGANVLTF. CDR3 DNA: TGTGCCAGCAGTTTAAGGGGACAGACAGGGGGCTTTGGGGCCAACGTCCTGACTTTC.

About this clonotype: This may be a read error, as it is one base from a much larger clone. This chain joins TRBV4-1 and TRBJ1-2; a weak D match, TRBD1 (5 bases). This CDR3 is 17 amino acids long. Germline V lookup: CDR1 MGHRA, CDR2 YSYEKL. As DNA, the CDR3 is TGCGCCAGCAACCAAGACCCAGGGAGAAGGGCTTTCTATGGCTACACCTTC. Its protein is CASNQDPGRRAFYGYTF.

This chain uses TRBV5-5 with TRBJ2-4, with TRBD2 matching over 9 bases. Germline-derived CDR1 and CDR2 are SGHKS and YYEKEE (reference sequence). This CDR3 has 13 amino acids. Germline trimming cut 6 bases from V and 7 bases from J; bases unmatched to any gene: 5. CDR3 bases: TGTGCCAGCACGGTAGCGGGGGTGAACATTCAGTACTTC. Its translation is CASTVAGVNIQYF.

CDR3 region: CSARVIVSYNEQFF. In nucleotides, the CDR3 is TGCAGTGCTAGGGTGATAGTCTCCTACAATGAGCAGTTCTTC. This rearrangement joins TRBV20-1 to TRBJ2-1; D gene uncertain. V lost 3 bases and J 0 bases, leaving 9 bases between the germline ends. Germline lookup yields CDR1 DFQATT and CDR2 SNEGSKA (reference sequence). The CDR3 covers 14 residues.

In its sample, this clonotype was seen a few times. Germline and junction disagree at one end, which may indicate a read error. The V and J genes are TRBV12-3 or TRBV12-4 and TRBJ2-5; 8 bases line up with TRBD1. This CDR3 is 15 amino acids long. The CDR3: CASSLASGGRETQYF. Written as DNA, the CDR3 is TGTGCCAGCAGCTTAGCCTCAGGGGGCCGAGAGACCCAGTACTTC.

The gene calls are TRBV20-1 and TRBJ2-1; perhaps TRBD2 as D (5 bases). V gave up 5 bases and J gave up 9 bases, with 14 bases separating them. The CDR3 sequence is 12 residues long. Germline V gene lookup returns CDR1 DFQATT and CDR2 SNEGSKA (reference sequence). The CDR3 spells CSAQERAGEQFF. As DNA, the CDR3 is TGCAGTGCTCAGGAGAGGGCGGGTGAGCAGTTCTTC.

This clonotype was detected a few times. This chain links TRBV2 with TRBJ2-5; 13 bases match TRBD2. V shed 5 bases, J shed 7 bases, and the junction held 10 bases outside the gene matches. The CDR3 contains 16 residues. Germline loops: CDR1 SNHLY, CDR2 FYNNEI. The CDR3 DNA reads TGTGCCAGCAGTCCCGAACTAGCGGGAGGGAGCGGGACCCAGTACTTC. Its protein product is CASSPELAGGSGTQYF.

Written as DNA, the CDR3 is TGTGCCAGCAGCTTAGTCGTGAGCTCCTACAATGAGCAGTACTTC. Protein sequence: CASSLVVSSYNEQYF. This chain links TRBV7-2 with TRBJ2-1, with no clear D. The J call may be faulty, since TRBJ2-7 better matches the DNA end. This CDR3 has 15 amino acids. CDR1 SGHTA and CDR2 FQGNSA come from the germline V gene.

Notes on this clonotype: One end of the junction varies from germline; a read error may be responsible. The rearrangement joins TRBV3-1 to TRBJ2-5; D is uncertain. In germline, CDR1 is LGHDT, CDR2 YNNKEL (reference sequence). The CDR3 totals 11 residues. CDR3 residues: CASNQIETQYF. For the CDR3, the DNA is TGTGCCAGCAACCAAATAGAGACCCAGTACTTC.

The V gene is TRBV7-9, the J gene TRBJ2-7; no firm D call. From germline, CDR1 is SEHNR and CDR2 FQNEAQ (reference sequence). With 6 bases removed from V and 0 bases from J, the gap between germline ends came to 15 bases. CDR3 length: 15 residues. CDR3 sequence reads: CASSRIGGTSYEQYF. The CDR3 coding sequence is TGTGCCAGCAGTCGGATAGGCGGCACCTCCTACGAGCAGTACTTC. Using reference TRBV7-9 and TRBJ2-7 for the parts outside the CDR3, the full variable domain is DTGVSQNPRHKITKRGQNVTFRCDPISEHNRLYWYRQTLGQGPEFLTYFQNEAQLEKSRLLSDRFSAERPKGSFSTLEIQRTEQGDSAMYLCASSRIGGTSYEQYFGPGTRLTVT.